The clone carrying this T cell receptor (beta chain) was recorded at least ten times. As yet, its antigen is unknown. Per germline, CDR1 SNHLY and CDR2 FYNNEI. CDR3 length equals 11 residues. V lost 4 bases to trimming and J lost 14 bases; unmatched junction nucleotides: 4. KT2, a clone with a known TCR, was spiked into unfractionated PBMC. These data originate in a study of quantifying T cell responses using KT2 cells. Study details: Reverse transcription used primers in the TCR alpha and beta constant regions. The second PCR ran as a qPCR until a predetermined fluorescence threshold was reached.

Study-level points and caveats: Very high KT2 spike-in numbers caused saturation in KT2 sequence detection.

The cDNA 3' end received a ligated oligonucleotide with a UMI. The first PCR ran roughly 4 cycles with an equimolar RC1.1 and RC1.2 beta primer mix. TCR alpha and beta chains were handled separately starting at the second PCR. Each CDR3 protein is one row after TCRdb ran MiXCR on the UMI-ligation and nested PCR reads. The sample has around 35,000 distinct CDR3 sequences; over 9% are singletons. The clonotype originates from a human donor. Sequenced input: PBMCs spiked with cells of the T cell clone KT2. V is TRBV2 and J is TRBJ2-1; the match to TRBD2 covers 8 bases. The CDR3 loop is CASSGGLGKFF. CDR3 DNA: TGTGCCAGCAGTGGGGGACTAGGGAAGTTCTTC.